The clone carrying this T cell receptor beta chain was detected once. Its specificity is unknown. One entry per CDR3 protein, called by TCRdb with MiXCR from the 5' RACE reads. The sample records approximately 12,000 distinct CDR3 sequences, roughly half being singletons. Regarding the study as a whole: The larger-cohort validation was restricted to a single TCR beta V-J rearrangement rather than whole repertoires. Greatest tumor Treg TCR overlap was with tumor naive CD4+ cells.

Deletions cut 7 bases from V and 4 bases from J, with 17 bases between. This CDR3 region has 15 residues. Germline V gene data show CDR1 as MDHEN and CDR2 as SYDVKM. The specimen sequenced was tumor-infiltrating naive CD4+ T cells sorted from the breast tumor. The subset is: naive CD4+ T cells, CD4+CD45RA+CD25-. The chain couples TRBV28 to TRBJ2-1, with D tentatively TRBD2 (6 bases). The receptor comes from a female donor with breast cancer. The CDR3 reads CASTNGGISYNEQFF. Written as DNA, the CDR3 is TGTGCCAGCACCAACGGCGGGATTTCTTACAATGAGCAGTTCTTC.